This TCR beta chain is from a study of blood T cell repertoires in COVID-19. Profiling relied on immunoSEQ multiplex PCR, and the TCRdb table lists in-frame clones only, not all of them. The top ten hold 17% of the sample, which has 150,000 to 200,000 clones, around 76% seen once. V was pared by 5 bases and J by 4 bases, with 17 bases between. From germline, CDR1 is SGHTA and CDR2 FQGNSA. This CDR3 is built from 15 residues. The sequence was collected from a woman aged 45-65 years with acute COVID-19. The rearrangement links TRBV7-2 to TRBJ1-1, with D possibly matching TRBD1 (5 bases). The sequenced sample consisted of PBMCs or T cells enriched from blood (not recorded which). For the CDR3, the DNA is TGTGCCAGCAGCCAGAGGTCCAGGGAGGTCACTGAAGCTTTCTTT. This encodes CASSQRSREVTEAFF.